This T cell receptor (beta chain) came from a study of blood T cell repertoires in COVID-19. Authors' analysis steps: Reference gene primer amplification yielded estimated nucleated cell counts. TCRdb's copy holds only in-frame clones and misses some; the assay was immunoSEQ multiplex PCR. That table is the source of V, J and clone size, and D and trimming were worked out from the DNA. The table lists under 130,000 clones, 80% to 90% of them singletons. The trim removed 1 base at V and 5 bases at J, leaving 0 bases unmatched. Per the germline V gene, CDR1 is SGHVS and CDR2 is FQNEAQ. The CDR3 is made up of 15 amino acids.

The sequence came from a human donor in a cohort sampled during active COVID-19. Sequences were obtained from peripheral blood. The chain carries TRBV7-8 and TRBJ1-6, with TRBD1 matching 9 bases. The CDR3 region is CASSLGTGDNSPLHF. CDR3 DNA sequence: TGTGCCAGCAGCTTAGGGACAGGGGATAATTCACCCCTCCACTTT.